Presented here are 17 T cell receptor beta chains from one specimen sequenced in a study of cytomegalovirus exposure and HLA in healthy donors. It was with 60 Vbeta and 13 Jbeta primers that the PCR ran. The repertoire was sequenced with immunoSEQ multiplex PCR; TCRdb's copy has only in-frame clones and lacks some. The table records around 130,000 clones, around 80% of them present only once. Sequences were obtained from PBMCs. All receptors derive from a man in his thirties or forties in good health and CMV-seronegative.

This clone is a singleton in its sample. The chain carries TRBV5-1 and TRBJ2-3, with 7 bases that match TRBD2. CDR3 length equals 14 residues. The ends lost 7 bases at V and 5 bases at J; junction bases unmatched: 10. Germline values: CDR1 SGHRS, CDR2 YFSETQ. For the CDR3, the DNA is TGCGCCAGCCGCTCCCGACTAGCAGAAGATACGCAGTATTTT. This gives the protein CASRSRLAEDTQYF. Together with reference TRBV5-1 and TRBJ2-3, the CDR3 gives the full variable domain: KAGVTQTPRYLIKTRGQQVTLSCSPISGHRSVSWYQQTPGQGLQFLFEYFSETQRNKGNFPGRFSGRQFSNSRSEMNVSTLELGDSALYLCASRSRLAEDTQYFGPGTRLTVL.

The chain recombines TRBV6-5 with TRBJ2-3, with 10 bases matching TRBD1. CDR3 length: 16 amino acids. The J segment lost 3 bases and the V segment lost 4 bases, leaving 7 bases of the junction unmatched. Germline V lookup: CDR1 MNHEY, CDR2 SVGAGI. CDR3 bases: TGTGCCAGCAGTTTTGGACAGGGGGTGCGTACAGATACGCAGTATTTT. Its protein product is CASSFGQGVRTDTQYF.

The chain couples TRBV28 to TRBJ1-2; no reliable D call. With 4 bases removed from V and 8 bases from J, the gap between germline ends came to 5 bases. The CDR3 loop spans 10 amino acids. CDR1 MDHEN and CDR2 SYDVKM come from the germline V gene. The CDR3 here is CASSSRGYTF. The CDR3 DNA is TGTGCCAGCAGTTCTCGGGGCTACACCTTC.

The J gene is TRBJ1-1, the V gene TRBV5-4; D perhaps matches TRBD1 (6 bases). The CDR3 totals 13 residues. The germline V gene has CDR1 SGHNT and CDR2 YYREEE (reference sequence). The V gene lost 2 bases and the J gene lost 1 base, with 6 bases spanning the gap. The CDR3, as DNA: TGTGCCAGCAGCTTAGGGGGGAACACTGAAGCTTTCTTT. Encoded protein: CASSLGGNTEAFF.

The CDR3 DNA reads as TGTGCCAGCAGCTTGGCCCTTTCGTCAGATACGCAGTATTTT. Translating it yields CASSLALSSDTQYF. V gene TRBV5-6 combines with J gene TRBJ2-3; D is unresolved. Germline V gene lookup returns CDR1 SGHDT and CDR2 YYEEEE. This CDR3 is built from 14 residues. V dropped 0 bases and J dropped 4 bases, with 9 bases sitting between them.

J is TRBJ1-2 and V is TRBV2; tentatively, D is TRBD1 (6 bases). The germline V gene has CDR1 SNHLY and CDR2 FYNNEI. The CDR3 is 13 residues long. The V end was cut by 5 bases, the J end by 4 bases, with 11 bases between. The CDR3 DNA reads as TGTGCCAGCAGTCTAACAGGGACCTATGGCTACACCTTC. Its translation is CASSLTGTYGYTF.

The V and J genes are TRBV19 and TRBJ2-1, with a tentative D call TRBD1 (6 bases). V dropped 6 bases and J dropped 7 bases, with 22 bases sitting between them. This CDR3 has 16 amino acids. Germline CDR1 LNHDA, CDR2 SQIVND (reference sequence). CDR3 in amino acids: CASRSTGTTLINEQFF. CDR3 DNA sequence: TGTGCCAGTAGATCGACAGGCACCACTCTGATTAATGAGCAGTTCTTC.

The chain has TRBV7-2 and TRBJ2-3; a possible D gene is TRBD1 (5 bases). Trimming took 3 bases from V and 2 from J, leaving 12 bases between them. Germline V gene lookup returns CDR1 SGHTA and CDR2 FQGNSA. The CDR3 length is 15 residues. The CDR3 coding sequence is TGTGCCAGCAGCTTGGGGCGGAAGACCACAGATACGCAGTATTTT. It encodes CASSLGRKTTDTQYF.

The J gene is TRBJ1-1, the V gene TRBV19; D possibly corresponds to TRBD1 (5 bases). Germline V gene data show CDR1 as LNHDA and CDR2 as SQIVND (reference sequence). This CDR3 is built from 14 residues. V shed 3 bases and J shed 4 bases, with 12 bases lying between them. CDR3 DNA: TGTGCCAGTAGTATGTTCAGGGAGGGCACTGAAGCTTTCTTT. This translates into CASSMFREGTEAFF.

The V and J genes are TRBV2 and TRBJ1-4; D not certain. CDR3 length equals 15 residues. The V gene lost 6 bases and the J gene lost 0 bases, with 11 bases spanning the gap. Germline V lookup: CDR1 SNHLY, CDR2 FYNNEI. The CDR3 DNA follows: TGTGCCAGCAGAACAGAGCTTGCAACTAATGAAAAACTGTTTTTT. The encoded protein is CASRTELATNEKLFF.

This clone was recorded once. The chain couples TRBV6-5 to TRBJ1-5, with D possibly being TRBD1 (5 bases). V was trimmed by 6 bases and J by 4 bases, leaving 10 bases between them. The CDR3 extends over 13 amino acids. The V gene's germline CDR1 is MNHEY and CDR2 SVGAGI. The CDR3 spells CASSSRANQPQHF. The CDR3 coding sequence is TGTGCCAGCAGCTCCAGGGCAAATCAGCCCCAGCATTTT.

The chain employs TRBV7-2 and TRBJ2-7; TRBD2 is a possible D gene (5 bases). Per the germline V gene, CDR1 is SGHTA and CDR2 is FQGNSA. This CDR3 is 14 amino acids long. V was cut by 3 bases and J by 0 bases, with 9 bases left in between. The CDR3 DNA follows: TGTGCCAGCAGCTTCTCCGGGGACTCCTACGAGCAGTACTTC. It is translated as CASSFSGDSYEQYF.

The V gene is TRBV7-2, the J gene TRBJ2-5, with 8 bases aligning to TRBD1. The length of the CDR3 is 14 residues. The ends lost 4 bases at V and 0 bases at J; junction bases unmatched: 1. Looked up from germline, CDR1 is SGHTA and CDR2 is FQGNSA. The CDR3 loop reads CASSSQGDQETQYF. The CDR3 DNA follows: TGTGCCAGCAGCTCACAGGGGGACCAAGAGACCCAGTACTTC.

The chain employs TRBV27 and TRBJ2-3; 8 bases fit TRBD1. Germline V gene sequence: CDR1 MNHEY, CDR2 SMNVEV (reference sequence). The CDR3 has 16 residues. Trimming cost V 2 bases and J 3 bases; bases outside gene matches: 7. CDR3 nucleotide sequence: TGTGCCAGCAGTTTAAGGGCAGGGGGCTTTACAGATACGCAGTATTTT. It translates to CASSLRAGGFTDTQYF.

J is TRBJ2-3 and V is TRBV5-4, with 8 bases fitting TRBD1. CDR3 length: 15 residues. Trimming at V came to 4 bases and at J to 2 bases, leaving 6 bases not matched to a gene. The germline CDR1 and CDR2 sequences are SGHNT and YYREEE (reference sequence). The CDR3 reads CASSLQGANTDTQYF. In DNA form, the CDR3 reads TGTGCCAGCAGCCTGCAGGGGGCGAACACAGATACGCAGTATTTT. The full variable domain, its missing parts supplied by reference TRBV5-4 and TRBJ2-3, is ETGVTQSPTHLIKTRGQQVTLRCSSQSGHNTVSWYQQALGQGPQFIFQYYREEENGRGNFPPRFSGLQFPNYSSELNVNALELDDSALYLCASSLQGANTDTQYFGPGTRLTVL.

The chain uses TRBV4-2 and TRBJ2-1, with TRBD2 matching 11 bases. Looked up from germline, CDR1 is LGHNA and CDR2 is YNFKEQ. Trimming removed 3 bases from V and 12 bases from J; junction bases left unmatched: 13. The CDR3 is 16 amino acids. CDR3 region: CASSQEGLAGGTTQFF. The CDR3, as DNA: TGTGCCAGCAGCCAGGAGGGGCTAGCGGGGGGAACAACGCAGTTCTTC.

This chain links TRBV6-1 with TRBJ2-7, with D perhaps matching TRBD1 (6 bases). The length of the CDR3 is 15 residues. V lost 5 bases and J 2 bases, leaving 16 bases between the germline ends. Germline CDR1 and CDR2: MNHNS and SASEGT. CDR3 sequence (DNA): TGTGCCAGCAGTTCCCAGAACAGGGTTGCCTACGAGCAGTACTTC. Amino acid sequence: CASSSQNRVAYEQYF.